These 14 T cell receptor beta chains came from one sample sequenced in a study of T cell changes during pregnancy in multiple sclerosis (dated by TCRdb to between 2019 and 2020). Libraries were built with the immunoSEQ multiplex PCR assay. The immuneACCESS repertoire file appears here via TCRdb, limited to in-frame rearrangements. These files lack a portion of the clones; in checked studies, under half of the deficit traces to unresolved V genes, and the cause of the others is not known. The sample contains about 72,000 clones, 92% of them found a single time. The ten largest clones add up to 1.5% to 2% of the sample. Sequencing was performed on peripheral blood, taken in the first trimester of pregnancy. The receptors originated from a female donor in good health, enrolled as a control in a pregnancy study.

This clone has a single count. The chain employs TRBV6-5 and TRBJ1-5; maybe TRBD1 (6 bases). Germline V lookup: CDR1 MNHEY, CDR2 SVGAGI. With 5 bases removed from V and 6 bases from J, the gap between germline ends came to 11 bases. CDR3 length: 13 residues. The CDR3 nucleotides read TGTGCCAGCAGTCCCGGGACACTTCAGCCCCAGCATTTT. It is translated as CASSPGTLQPQHF.

This chain links TRBV5-6 with TRBJ2-1, with D tentatively TRBD2 (6 bases). This CDR3 has 15 residues. Trimming left V 6 bases short and J 6 bases short, with 19 bases between. The germline gives CDR1 SGHDT, CDR2 YYEEEE. The CDR3 sequence: CASIPGGRVANEQFF. The CDR3 DNA reads TGTGCCAGCATCCCTGGGGGGAGAGTGGCCAATGAGCAGTTCTTC.

This chain links TRBV4-1 with TRBJ2-1; D might be TRBD2 (5 bases). The germline V gene encodes CDR1 MGHRA and CDR2 YSYEKL. V gave up 1 base and J gave up 8 bases, with 9 bases separating them. CDR3 length: 13 residues. DNA for the CDR3: TGCGCCAGCAGCCAAGGACCCGGGGATGAGCAGTTCTTC. Its protein is CASSQGPGDEQFF.

In nucleotides, the CDR3 is TGCGCCAGCAGCTTGAGGGCGGGAGAGAGCAATGAGCAGTTCTTC. It specifies CASSLRAGESNEQFF. This sequence joins TRBV5-1 and TRBJ2-1; the match to TRBD2 covers 7 bases. Germline V gene sequence: CDR1 SGHRS, CDR2 YFSETQ. The CDR3 totals 15 residues. The junction had 7 bases not matched to a gene; V was cut back by 1 base and J by 6 bases.

This clone showed up just once. The rearrangement joins TRBV18 to TRBJ1-1; D unresolved. Trimming stripped 3 bases from V and 2 bases from J, with 7 bases between. Per germline, CDR1 KGHSH and CDR2 LQKENI. The CDR3 runs 13 residues. CDR3 bases: TGTGCCAGCTCACCGCACTTCAACACTGAAGCTTTCTTT. Amino acid sequence: CASSPHFNTEAFF.

The chain combines TRBV10-1 with TRBJ2-1; 9 bases fit TRBD2. The germline gives CDR1 WNHNN, CDR2 SYGVQD (reference sequence). V shed 7 bases and J 8 bases; nucleotides not matched to a gene: 15. CDR3 length: 16 residues. The CDR3 loop is CASMLDPGTSSDEQFF. The CDR3, as DNA: TGCGCCAGCATGTTAGATCCCGGGACTAGCAGCGATGAGCAGTTCTTC.

V usage is TRBV2 and J usage is TRBJ2-1; 9 bases map to TRBD1. CDR1 SNHLY and CDR2 FYNNEI come from the germline V gene. J lost 4 bases, V lost 6 bases, and 4 bases had no gene match. The CDR3 has 14 amino acids. CDR3 bases: TGTGCCAGCAGCCCGGGACAGGGATACAATGAGCAGTTCTTC. This gives the protein CASSPGQGYNEQFF. Using reference TRBV2 and TRBJ2-1 for the parts outside the CDR3, the full variable domain is EPEVTQTPSHQVTQMGQEVILRCVPISNHLYFYWYRQILGQKVEFLVSFYNNEISEKSEIFDDQFSVERPDGSNFTLKIRSTKLEDSAMYFCASSPGQGYNEQFFGPGTRLTVL.

The chain carries TRBV11-2 and TRBJ2-4; 7 bases match TRBD1. Trimming took 5 bases from V and 8 from J; bases not matched to a gene: 18. The CDR3 is 17 amino acids. Germline CDR1 is SGHAT and CDR2 is FQNNGV. The CDR3, as DNA: TGTGCCAGCAGCGACCGGAAGGGGGCCCTGCCTGTCGACATTCAGTACTTC. Translating gives CASSDRKGALPVDIQYF. Supplemented by reference TRBV11-2 and TRBJ2-4, the full variable domain reads EAGVAQSPRYKIIEKRQSVAFWCNPISGHATLYWYQQILGQGPKLLIQFQNNGVVDDSQLPKDRFSAERLKGVDSTLKIQPAKLEDSAVYLCASSDRKGALPVDIQYFGAGTRLSVL.

The chain is built from TRBV27 and TRBJ1-5; 9 bases match TRBD1. The germline V gene encodes CDR1 MNHEY and CDR2 SMNVEV (reference sequence). The V gene end was trimmed by 4 bases and the J gene end by 0 bases; junction bases not matched to a gene: 7. There are 17 residues in the CDR3. The CDR3 loop is CASSSLTGGYSNQPQHF. In nucleotides, the CDR3 is TGTGCCAGCAGTTCCCTGACAGGGGGGTATAGCAATCAGCCCCAGCATTTT.

V is TRBV4-1 and J is TRBJ2-7, with 8 bases lining up with TRBD1. The ends lost 2 bases at V and 1 base at J; junction bases unmatched: 4. The CDR3 contains 15 residues. Germline assignment: CDR1 MGHRA and CDR2 YSYEKL. For the CDR3, the DNA is TGCGCCAGCAGCCAACAGGGGGCGCGGTCCTACGAGCAGTACTTC. Protein product: CASSQQGARSYEQYF.

The chain has TRBV4-1 and TRBJ1-1; D is uncertain. The germline gives CDR1 MGHRA, CDR2 YSYEKL. The CDR3 length is 16 residues. The V and J ends lost 5 bases and 1 base respectively, with 17 bases between them. This chain's CDR3 is CASSSIDRGQNTEAFF. CDR3 DNA sequence: TGCGCCAGCAGCTCCATAGATCGAGGTCAGAACACTGAAGCTTTCTTT.

The rearrangement uses TRBV10-2 and TRBJ2-7; 11 nucleotides align to TRBD2. J gave up 5 bases and V 7 bases, and 7 bases lay outside the gene matches. The germline V gene has CDR1 WSHSY and CDR2 SAAADI. This CDR3 spans 14 amino acids. For the CDR3, the DNA is TGCGCCAGCACTATAGCGGGAGGGCCGAACGAGCAGTACTTC. Encoded protein: CASTIAGGPNEQYF.

The chain carries TRBV2 and TRBJ2-1; possibly TRBD2 for D (5 bases). The CDR3 contains 12 residues. Germline values: CDR1 SNHLY, CDR2 FYNNEI. Trimming removed 6 bases at V and 15 bases at J, with 18 bases between. CDR3 coding DNA: TGTGCCAGCAGGCTCGAGGGAATGAGCAGGTTCTTC. Protein: CASRLEGMSRFF.

The chain couples TRBV5-1 to TRBJ2-5, with TRBD1 identical over 7 bases. The CDR3 is 14 residues long. In germline, CDR1 is SGHRS, CDR2 YFSETQ. Losses at the gene ends were 4 bases for V and 2 bases for J; bases not matched to a gene: 5. The CDR3 nucleotides read TGCGCCAGCAGCACCGGACAGGTTCAAGAGACCCAGTACTTC. It yields the protein CASSTGQVQETQYF.